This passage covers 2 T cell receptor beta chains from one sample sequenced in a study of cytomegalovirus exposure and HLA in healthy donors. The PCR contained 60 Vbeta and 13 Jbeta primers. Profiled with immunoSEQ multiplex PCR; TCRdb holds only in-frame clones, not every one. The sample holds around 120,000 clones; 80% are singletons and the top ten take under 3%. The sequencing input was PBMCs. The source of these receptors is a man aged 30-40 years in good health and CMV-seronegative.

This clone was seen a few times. CDR3 coding DNA: TGTGCCAGCAACGACCCCCCTAGCGGATACAATGAGCAGTTCTTC. Translation gives CASNDPPSGYNEQFF. This rearrangement joins TRBV2 to TRBJ2-1; the match to TRBD2 covers 7 bases. Per germline, CDR1 SNHLY and CDR2 FYNNEI. CDR3 length equals 15 residues. The J segment lost 4 bases and the V segment lost 7 bases, leaving 10 bases of the junction unmatched. Supplemented by reference TRBV2 and TRBJ2-1, the full variable domain reads EPEVTQTPSHQVTQMGQEVILRCVPISNHLYFYWYRQILGQKVEFLVSFYNNEISEKSEIFDDQFSVERPDGSNFTLKIRSTKLEDSAMYFCASNDPPSGYNEQFFGPGTRLTVL.

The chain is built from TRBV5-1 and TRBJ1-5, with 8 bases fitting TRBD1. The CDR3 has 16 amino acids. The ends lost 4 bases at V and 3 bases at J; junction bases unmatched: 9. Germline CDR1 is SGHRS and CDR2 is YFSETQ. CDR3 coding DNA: TGCGCCAGCAGCCCTGAGGGACAGGTGAACAATCAGCCCCAGCATTTT. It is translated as CASSPEGQVNNQPQHF.